The 13 T cell receptor beta chains below were found in one sample sequenced in a study of blood T cell repertoires in COVID-19. Method: immunoSEQ multiplex PCR; TCRdb's copy keeps in-frame clones and lacks some. Of tens of thousands of clones in the sample, 89% were seen once. Sequenced input: peripheral blood. These receptors were obtained from a man aged 80 or over with active or convalescent COVID-19.

This rearrangement joins TRBV4-3 to TRBJ1-2, with D possibly TRBD1 on 5 matching bases. V lost 4 bases to trimming and J lost 2 bases, with 14 bases between them. There are 15 residues in the CDR3. The germline CDR1 and CDR2 sequences are LGHNA and YSLEER. The CDR3 sequence is CASSRVWGGNYGYTF. CDR3 DNA: TGCGCCAGCAGCCGAGTTTGGGGGGGGAACTATGGCTACACCTTC.

V gene TRBV18 combines with J gene TRBJ1-1; tentative D call: TRBD1 (6 bases). Germline-derived CDR1 and CDR2 are KGHSH and LQKENI. This CDR3 contains 15 residues. Trimming took off 1 base at V and 4 bases at J, with 13 bases between the two ends. The CDR3 is CASSPLQGSSTEAFF. The DNA of the CDR3 is TGTGCCAGCTCACCACTACAGGGTAGTAGCACTGAAGCTTTCTTT.

V and J are TRBV5-1 and TRBJ1-2; TRBD1 matches 11 bases. V was clipped by 0 bases and J by 5 bases; unmatched bases: 3. The length of the CDR3 is 15 residues. CDR1 is SGHRS, CDR2 YFSETQ, per germline. The CDR3 DNA follows: TGCGCCAGCAGCTTGGCCGGGACAGGGGGTTATGGCTACACCTTC. It yields the protein CASSLAGTGGYGYTF.

The genes are TRBV5-4 and TRBJ2-2; a possible D gene is TRBD2 (6 bases). The germline V gene encodes CDR1 SGHNT and CDR2 YYREEE (reference sequence). The CDR3 loop spans 15 amino acids. Trimming took 4 bases from V and 2 from J, leaving 12 bases between them. The CDR3: CASSPRGINTGELFF. The CDR3 nucleotides read TGTGCCAGCAGCCCCCGGGGGATCAACACCGGGGAGCTGTTTTTT.

This clone was recorded only once. This chain links TRBV19 with TRBJ2-1, with 7 bases lining up with TRBD2. Per the germline V gene, CDR1 is LNHDA and CDR2 is SQIVND (reference sequence). The V segment lost 3 bases and the J segment 0 bases; nucleotides outside the gene matches: 8. The CDR3 loop spans 17 amino acids. CDR3 nucleotide sequence: TGTGCCAGTAGTATCGGAGTGGGAGGGCCCTCCTACAATGAGCAGTTCTTC. Its protein product is CASSIGVGGPSYNEQFF.

The rearrangement links TRBV6-2 or TRBV6-3 to TRBJ1-1; D is ambiguous. Looked up from germline, CDR1 is MNHEY and CDR2 is SVGEGT. The V and J ends lost 0 bases and 4 bases respectively, with 9 bases between them. The CDR3 runs to 14 residues. CDR3 bases: TGTGCCAGCAGTTACTCCCCATCCGGCACTGAAGCTTTCTTT. Its translation: CASSYSPSGTEAFF.

The chain joins TRBV5-5 to TRBJ1-1; no definite D call. Germline CDR1 is SGHKS and CDR2 is YYEKEE (reference sequence). V lost 0 bases, J lost 1 base, and 7 bases lay in between. This CDR3 is built from 14 residues. The CDR3 loop is CASSLVVRNTEAFF. Written as DNA, the CDR3 is TGTGCCAGCAGCTTGGTGGTCAGGAACACTGAAGCTTTCTTT.

The rearrangement links TRBV29-1 to TRBJ1-2; 8 bases line up with TRBD1. In germline, CDR1 is SQVTM, CDR2 ANQGSEA. Trimming took 8 bases from V and 5 from J; bases not matched to a gene: 10. This CDR3 has 13 amino acids. CDR3 bases: TGCAGCTACACTCAGGGGGCGCATTATGGCTACACCTTC. Its translation: CSYTQGAHYGYTF. The complete variable domain, with remaining parts taken from reference TRBV29-1 and TRBJ1-2, reads SAVISQKPSRDICQRGTSLTIQCQVDSQVTMMFWYRQQPGQSLTLIATANQGSEATYESGFVIDKFPISRPNLTFSTLTVSNMSPEDSSIYLCSYTQGAHYGYTFGSGTRLTVV.

V and J are TRBV28 and TRBJ2-3; D uncertain. With 6 bases removed from V and 5 bases from J, the gap between germline ends came to 15 bases. The CDR3 consists of 14 residues. In germline, CDR1 is MDHEN, CDR2 SYDVKM. CDR3: CASRATGWRDTQYF. The CDR3 bases are TGTGCCAGCAGGGCGACTGGCTGGAGAGATACGCAGTATTTT.

The gene calls are TRBV11-3 and TRBJ2-2; maybe TRBD2 (6 bases). The CDR3 has 17 amino acids. Trimming stripped 3 bases from V and 4 bases from J, with 18 bases between. The V gene's germline CDR1 is SGHNT and CDR2 YENEEA. The CDR3 DNA reads as TGTGCCAGCAGCTTCCGATATGGGACTGGTGCCACCGGGGAGCTGTTTTTT. Translated: CASSFRYGTGATGELFF.

The chain combines TRBV20-1 with TRBJ1-5; D not certain. The CDR3 sequence is 14 residues long. The ends were cut back, 3 bases at V and 3 bases at J, with 12 bases in the middle. Germline V CDR1 and CDR2: DFQATT, SNEGSKA (reference sequence). The CDR3 region has the DNA TGCAGTGCTAGTGGCGGGTCCTACAATCAGCCCCAGCATTTT. It codes for CSASGGSYNQPQHF.

V usage is TRBV28 and J usage is TRBJ2-1, with 10 bases that match TRBD2. Germline V gives CDR1 MDHEN, CDR2 SYDVKM. CDR3 size: 15 residues. V trimming: 2 bases; J trimming: 6 bases; junction bases outside the gene matches: 4. This CDR3 reads CASSLTSGKPNEQFF. For the CDR3, the DNA is TGTGCCAGCAGTTTAACTAGCGGGAAACCCAATGAGCAGTTCTTC.

The CDR3 sequence: CASSFGAAGDAGEQFF. In DNA form, the CDR3 reads TGCGCCAGCAGCTTTGGCGCGGCAGGGGACGCCGGTGAGCAGTTCTTC. This rearrangement joins TRBV5-1 to TRBJ2-1; tentatively, D is TRBD1 (6 bases). V was pared by 2 bases and J by 9 bases, with 21 bases between. The length of the CDR3 is 16 residues. CDR1 and CDR2 (germline): SGHRS, YFSETQ.